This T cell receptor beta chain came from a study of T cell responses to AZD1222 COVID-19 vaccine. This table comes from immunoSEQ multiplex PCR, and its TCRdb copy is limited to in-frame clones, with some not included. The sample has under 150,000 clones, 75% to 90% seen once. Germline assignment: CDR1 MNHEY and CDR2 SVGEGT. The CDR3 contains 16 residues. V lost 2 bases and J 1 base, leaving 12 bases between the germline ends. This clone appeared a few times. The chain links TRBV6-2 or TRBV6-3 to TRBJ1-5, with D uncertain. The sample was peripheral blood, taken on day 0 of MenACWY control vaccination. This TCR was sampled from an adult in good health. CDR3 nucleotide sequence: TGTGCCAGCAGTTACAGAGTAGGGATGAGCAATCAGCCCCAGCATTTT. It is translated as CASSYRVGMSNQPQHF.